The 23 T cell receptor beta chains in this list originate from one sample, sequenced in a study of blood T cell repertoires in COVID-19. Method: immunoSEQ multiplex PCR; TCRdb's copy keeps in-frame clones and lacks some. The data contain hundreds of thousands of clones, roughly 89% of them singletons. The sequencing sample was made of peripheral blood. The receptor source for this set is a woman in her twenties or thirties with active or convalescent COVID-19.

This rearrangement joins TRBV19 to TRBJ2-5; 14 bases match TRBD2. V shed 5 bases, J shed 3 bases, and the junction held 5 bases outside the gene matches. Germline V gene sequence: CDR1 LNHDA, CDR2 SQIVND (reference sequence). The CDR3 runs to 16 residues. CDR3 protein: CASSWTSGGPEETQYF. The CDR3, as DNA: TGTGCCAGTAGTTGGACTAGCGGGGGGCCGGAAGAGACCCAGTACTTC.

This clone was observed a few times. This sequence joins TRBV27 and TRBJ2-7, with 14 bases lining up with TRBD2. J lost 6 bases, V lost 5 bases, and 6 bases had no gene match. The CDR3 is 15 amino acids. Germline lookup yields CDR1 MNHEY and CDR2 SMNVEV (reference sequence). The CDR3 nucleotides read TGTGCCAGCAGTGGGGGACTAGCGGGAGTCGGCGAGCAGTACTTC. Protein sequence: CASSGGLAGVGEQYF.

CDR3 bases: TGTGCCAGCCGGGATAGCTCCTACAATGAGCAGTTCTTC. It is translated as CASRDSSYNEQFF. The chain employs TRBV12-3 or TRBV12-4 and TRBJ2-1, with D possibly being TRBD2 (5 bases). Trimming left V 8 bases short and J 0 bases short, with 8 bases between. This CDR3 is 13 amino acids long.

The V and J genes are TRBV19 and TRBJ1-5, with 10 bases lining up with TRBD1. This CDR3 is built from 17 residues. The trim removed 0 bases at V and 1 base at J, leaving 3 bases unmatched. Germline V gives CDR1 LNHDA, CDR2 SQIVND (reference sequence). Here the CDR3 DNA reads TGTGCCAGTAGTATAGACCCGGGACAGGGGAGCAATCAGCCCCAGCATTTT. Protein sequence: CASSIDPGQGSNQPQHF.

The chain carries TRBV5-6 and TRBJ1-2, with 7 bases aligning to TRBD1. Germline values: CDR1 SGHDT, CDR2 YYEEEE. The V segment lost 1 base and the J segment 4 bases; nucleotides outside the gene matches: 7. The CDR3 runs to 15 residues. CDR3 amino acids: CASSLWTGGFYGYTF. The CDR3 DNA sequence: TGTGCCAGCAGCTTGTGGACAGGCGGTTTCTATGGCTACACCTTC. Looking up the rest from reference TRBV5-6 and TRBJ1-2 gives the full variable domain: DAGVTQSPTHLIKTRGQQVTLRCSPKSGHDTVSWYQQALGQGPQFIFQYYEEEERQRGNFPDRFSGHQFPNYSSELNVNALLLGDSALYLCASSLWTGGFYGYTFGSGTRLTVV.

The chain joins TRBV5-4 to TRBJ2-3; maybe TRBD2 (5 bases). Per the germline V gene, CDR1 is SGHNT and CDR2 is YYREEE (reference sequence). This CDR3 has 14 residues. V lost 4 bases, J lost 0 bases, and 9 bases lay in between. In DNA, the CDR3 is TGTGCCAGCAGCCCGTCGGGGAGCACAGATACGCAGTATTTT. Its protein product is CASSPSGSTDTQYF.

This clone is a singleton in its sample. The chain links TRBV21-1 to TRBJ1-6; no DNA check was done on the table's D call, TRBD1. TRBV21-1 is designated a pseudogene. The CDR3 contains 21 residues. The CDR3 nucleotides are TGTGCCAGCAGCAAAGCCTACGATAACCGGGACAGAAATCGGCGACGTTCACCCCTCCACTTT. This encodes CASSKAYDNRDRNRRRSPLHF.

V usage is TRBV10-1 and J usage is TRBJ2-3; the D gene is possibly TRBD2 (5 bases). Germline V gene sequence: CDR1 WNHNN, CDR2 SYGVQD (reference sequence). The V gene lost 2 bases and the J gene lost 10 bases, with 13 bases spanning the gap. The CDR3 length is 13 residues. CDR3: CASSEGGADPQYF. The CDR3 DNA reads TGCGCCAGCAGTGAGGGAGGAGCGGATCCGCAGTATTTT.

CDR3 DNA: TGTGCCAGTAGCCTAGCGGGAGCGTTAGAGACCCAGTACTTC. It is translated as CASSLAGALETQYF. The rearrangement links TRBV19 to TRBJ2-5; 10 bases are a match to TRBD2. Unmatched junction bases numbered 5, after V lost 6 bases and J lost 4 bases. The germline V gene has CDR1 LNHDA and CDR2 SQIVND (reference sequence). This CDR3 is 14 amino acids long.

The gene calls are TRBV9 and TRBJ1-4; TRBD1 matches at 11 bases. Germline V lookup: CDR1 SGDLS, CDR2 YYNGEE. The CDR3 totals 15 residues. J lost 8 bases, V lost 3 bases, and 6 bases had no gene match. CDR3 protein: CASSAGTGGSEKLFF. The DNA of the CDR3 is TGTGCCAGCAGCGCCGGGACAGGGGGAAGCGAAAAACTGTTTTTT.

This chain connects TRBV12-3 or TRBV12-4 to TRBJ1-2, with unresolved D. CDR3 size: 12 residues. Trimming took off 7 bases at V and 8 bases at J, with 14 bases between the two ends. CDR3 sequence reads: CASKVRGLGYTF. CDR3 coding DNA: TGTGCCAGCAAGGTTAGAGGGTTGGGCTACACCTTC.

The V gene is TRBV5-6, the J gene TRBJ2-5; 9 bases are shared with TRBD1. CDR3 length equals 15 residues. The trim removed 6 bases at V and 2 bases at J, leaving 8 bases unmatched. Germline CDR1 reads SGHDT; CDR2 reads YYEEEE. The CDR3 nucleotides are TGTGCCAGCACCAAGGGGGACAGGGATCAAGAGACCCAGTACTTC. It yields the protein CASTKGDRDQETQYF.

This chain uses TRBV5-1 with TRBJ2-3; possibly TRBD1 for D (6 bases). The CDR3 length is 14 residues. Germline V gene sequence: CDR1 SGHRS, CDR2 YFSETQ. Trimming took off 0 bases at V and 5 bases at J, with 10 bases between the two ends. The DNA for the CDR3 is TGCGCCAGCAGCTTGGCTCAGGGGATAGATACGCAGTATTTT. This gives the protein CASSLAQGIDTQYF.

The V gene is TRBV2, the J gene TRBJ2-1; 8 nucleotides line up with TRBD1. CDR3 length: 14 residues. Trimming cost V 3 bases and J 7 bases; bases outside gene matches: 5. The germline V gene has CDR1 SNHLY and CDR2 FYNNEI. CDR3 DNA: TGTGCCAGCAGTGATCGTCAGGGGGCGAATGAGCAGTTCTTC. Encoded protein: CASSDRQGANEQFF.

The chain couples TRBV27 to TRBJ1-5; D perhaps matches TRBD1 (5 bases). Trimming took 0 bases from V and 0 from J, leaving 9 bases between them. Germline values: CDR1 MNHEY, CDR2 SMNVEV (reference sequence). This CDR3 contains 16 residues. The CDR3 here is CASSLSPGDSNQPQHF. As DNA, the CDR3 is TGTGCCAGCAGTTTATCCCCGGGGGATAGCAATCAGCCCCAGCATTTT.

The chain links TRBV30 to TRBJ1-2; 9 bases are shared with TRBD1. V gave up 2 bases and J gave up 5 bases; unmatched junction bases: 3. The germline gives CDR1 GTSNPN, CDR2 SVGIG (reference sequence). There are 13 residues in the CDR3. CDR3 sequence reads: CAWSSGTGYGYTF. Written as DNA, the CDR3 is TGTGCCTGGAGTTCCGGGACAGGGTATGGCTACACCTTC.

This clone was found once. The genes are TRBV5-6 and TRBJ2-1, with TRBD2 as a possible D gene (6 bases). CDR1 SGHDT and CDR2 YYEEEE come from the germline V gene. This CDR3 contains 13 residues. The ends were cut back, 0 bases at V and 10 bases at J, with 11 bases in the middle. The CDR3 loop reads CASSLAGGREQFF. The CDR3, as DNA: TGTGCCAGCAGCTTGGCCGGGGGTAGGGAGCAGTTCTTC. The full variable domain, with the rest looked up from reference TRBV5-6 and TRBJ2-1, is DAGVTQSPTHLIKTRGQQVTLRCSPKSGHDTVSWYQQALGQGPQFIFQYYEEEERQRGNFPDRFSGHQFPNYSSELNVNALLLGDSALYLCASSLAGGREQFFGPGTRLTVL.

The rearrangement uses TRBV5-1 and TRBJ2-7; TRBD1 aligns across 7 bases. J was trimmed by 5 bases and V by 0 bases; bases with no gene match: 11. The CDR3 runs to 16 residues. Germline lookup yields CDR1 SGHRS and CDR2 YFSETQ. Written as DNA, the CDR3 is TGCGCCAGCAGCTTGGCCTTGGGACAGACGGCGGACGAGCAGTACTTC. It yields the protein CASSLALGQTADEQYF.

V gene TRBV29-1 combines with J gene TRBJ2-3, with 9 bases fitting TRBD2. This CDR3 has 13 residues. The germline V gene has CDR1 SQVTM and CDR2 ANQGSEA. The V and J ends lost 6 bases and 9 bases, in that order; junction bases with no gene match: 10. DNA of the CDR3: TGCAGCGTGATAGCGGGAGCCCTCACAACGCAGTATTTT. It is translated as CSVIAGALTTQYF.

The chain employs TRBV2 and TRBJ2-7; 13 bases align to TRBD2. CDR1 is SNHLY, CDR2 FYNNEI, per germline. Unmatched junction bases numbered 6, after V lost 4 bases and J lost 3 bases. This CDR3 has 16 residues. CDR3 region: CASSAGLAGDYYEQYF. DNA of the CDR3: TGTGCCAGCAGTGCCGGACTAGCGGGGGATTACTACGAGCAGTACTTC.

The V gene is TRBV6-5, the J gene TRBJ2-7, with TRBD2 matching over 7 bases. V dropped 4 bases and J dropped 2; count of bases not matched to a gene: 8. The V gene's germline CDR1 is MNHEY and CDR2 SVGAGI. CDR3 length: 15 amino acids. CDR3 residues: CASSSPQRETYEQYF. The DNA of the CDR3 is TGTGCCAGCAGTTCCCCGCAGCGGGAAACCTACGAGCAGTACTTC.

The chain links TRBV23-1 to TRBJ1-1; D unclear. TRBV23-1 is marked as an open reading frame, function uncertain. V lost 2 bases and J 1 base, leaving 5 bases between the germline ends. The CDR3 has 13 amino acids. CDR3: CASSQNGNTEAFF. The DNA of the CDR3 is TGCGCCAGCAGTCAAAACGGGAACACTGAAGCTTTCTTT.

The gene calls are TRBV5-8 and TRBJ2-2, with 7 positions matching TRBD1. Unmatched junction bases numbered 5, after V lost 6 bases and J lost 6 bases. Germline V lookup: CDR1 SGHTS, CDR2 YDEGEE. The CDR3 loop spans 13 amino acids. The CDR3 nucleotides are TGTGCCAGCACCCGACAGGGTGCCGGGGAGCTGTTTTTT. Protein sequence: CASTRQGAGELFF.